The next 22 T cell receptor beta chains were all read from a single sample in a study of neoadjuvant anti-PD-1 for oral cavity cancer. Profiling relied on immunoSEQ multiplex PCR, and the TCRdb table lists in-frame clones only, not all of them. The top ten clones hold approximately 3% of a sample with about 13,000 clones, about 70% of them seen once. Here the sequenced sample was PBMCs, taken before nivolumab (anti-PD-1) treatment. All receptors derive from a person aged 35 to 85 with oral cavity squamous cell carcinoma.

The rearrangement uses TRBV27 and TRBJ2-5; 8 bases are a match to TRBD1. Germline CDR1 MNHEY, CDR2 SMNVEV (reference sequence). The CDR3 has 16 amino acids. Losses at the gene ends were 4 bases for V and 4 bases for J; bases not matched to a gene: 11. Here the CDR3 reads CASSYSGGVGRETQYF. The CDR3 DNA reads TGTGCCAGCAGTTATTCAGGGGGCGTAGGGCGAGAGACCCAGTACTTC.

The rearrangement links TRBV4-1 to TRBJ1-5, with TRBD1 matching over 8 bases. V shed 4 bases, J shed 0 bases, and the junction held 8 bases outside the gene matches. The CDR3 is 17 residues long. CDR1 is MGHRA, CDR2 YSYEKL, per germline. The CDR3 bases are TGCGCCAGCAGCCCAGGGCAGGGGGCCCTTAGCAATCAGCCCCAGCATTTT. This translates into CASSPGQGALSNQPQHF.

The J gene is TRBJ2-4, the V gene TRBV15; D is undetermined. This CDR3 comprises 15 residues. The germline V gene has CDR1 LNHNV and CDR2 YYDKDF (reference sequence). V was trimmed by 2 bases and J by 6 bases, leaving 14 bases between them. CDR3 in DNA: TGTGCCACCAGCAGATTCGCGGCTACCTTAAACATTCAGTACTTC. This encodes CATSRFAATLNIQYF.

This clone is a singleton in its sample. The chain joins TRBV7-9 to TRBJ1-2; TRBD1 might be the D (5 bases). In germline, CDR1 is SEHNR, CDR2 FQNEAQ (reference sequence). This CDR3 region has 14 residues. The V gene lost 0 bases and the J gene lost 6 bases, with 11 bases spanning the gap. In DNA, the CDR3 is TGTGCCAGCAGCTTAGCCCAGGGAAGAGATGGCTACACCTTC. It is translated as CASSLAQGRDGYTF.

The chain uses TRBV18 and TRBJ2-1; 9 nucleotides agree with TRBD2. Germline lookup yields CDR1 KGHSH and CDR2 LQKENI. Trimming cost V 0 bases and J 5 bases; bases outside gene matches: 8. The CDR3 covers 17 residues. The CDR3 here is CASSPPLSSGIHNEQFF. Written as DNA, the CDR3 is TGTGCCAGCTCACCACCTTTGTCTAGCGGGATTCACAATGAGCAGTTCTTC.

The chain has TRBV6-6 and TRBJ1-2; D remains unclear. This CDR3 is built from 10 residues. Germline V gene sequence: CDR1 MNHNY, CDR2 SVGAGI (reference sequence). Trimming removed 2 bases at V and 8 bases at J, with 3 bases between. The CDR3 bases are TGTGCCAGCAGTTACCCGGGCTACACCTTC. Encoded protein: CASSYPGYTF.

V is TRBV18 and J is TRBJ2-2; no firm D call. CDR3 length: 17 amino acids. Germline CDR1 reads KGHSH; CDR2 reads LQKENI. V lost 2 bases, J lost 0 bases, and 13 bases lay in between. The CDR3 loop reads CASSPNNIGTNTGELFF. As DNA, the CDR3 is TGTGCCAGCTCACCAAATAATATTGGGACGAACACCGGGGAGCTGTTTTTT. Drawing the rest from reference TRBV18 and TRBJ2-2, the complete variable domain is NAGVMQNPRHLVRRRGQEARLRCSPMKGHSHVYWYRQLPEEGLKFMVYLQKENIIDESGMPKERFSAEFPKEGPSILRIQQVVRGDSAAYFCASSPNNIGTNTGELFFGEGSRLTVL.

This sequence joins TRBV5-1 and TRBJ2-1, with a possible D match to TRBD2 (5 bases). In germline, CDR1 is SGHRS, CDR2 YFSETQ. V was clipped by 1 base and J by 12 bases, with 14 bases between them. This CDR3 contains 13 residues. The chain's CDR3 is CASSLRLNAAQFF. The DNA for the CDR3 is TGCGCCAGCAGCTTGCGACTAAACGCCGCGCAGTTCTTC.

The chain combines TRBV7-9 with TRBJ1-4; maybe TRBD1 (6 bases). Germline V CDR1 and CDR2: SEHNR, FQNEAQ (reference sequence). V lost 5 bases to trimming and J lost 8 bases, with 21 bases between them. The CDR3 has 16 amino acids. The CDR3 DNA follows: TGTGCCAGCAGCCCGTCGGGGGGGCAGGGAAGGGAAAAACTGTTTTTT. Protein sequence: CASSPSGGQGREKLFF.

V and J are TRBV4-1 and TRBJ2-2, with D unclear. Trimming removed 3 bases at V and 1 base at J, with 6 bases between. The CDR3 totals 14 residues. Germline V gene sequence: CDR1 MGHRA, CDR2 YSYEKL. The DNA for the CDR3 is TGCGCCAGCAGCCAGATGAAGAACACCGGGGAGCTGTTTTTT. Its protein is CASSQMKNTGELFF.

The chain joins TRBV5-4 to TRBJ1-2; D perhaps matches TRBD1 (6 bases). The CDR3 totals 13 residues. From germline, CDR1 is SGHNT and CDR2 YYREEE (reference sequence). Trimming took 2 bases from V and 8 from J, leaving 13 bases between them. The chain's CDR3 is CASSFLGGGGYTF. CDR3 in DNA: TGTGCCAGCAGCTTTTTGGGGGGCGGAGGCTACACCTTC.

The chain uses TRBV10-3 and TRBJ1-2; D remains ambiguous. Trimming shortened V by 7 bases and J by 2 bases, and 11 bases separated the two germline ends. The germline V gene has CDR1 ENHRY and CDR2 SYGVKD. The CDR3 is 13 amino acids. Here the CDR3 DNA reads TGTGCCATCACTCTCACGGTAAACTATGGCTACACCTTC. Amino acids: CAITLTVNYGYTF.

The J gene is TRBJ1-5, the V gene TRBV28; D remains unclear. V lost 6 bases, J lost 0 bases, and 18 bases lay in between. The CDR3 extends over 17 amino acids. CDR1 and CDR2 from the germline V gene are MDHEN and SYDVKM. CDR3 in amino acids: CASRTLSWAFSNQPQHF. The CDR3 region has the DNA TGTGCCAGCAGGACACTAAGCTGGGCCTTTAGCAATCAGCCCCAGCATTTT.

The chain couples TRBV6-1 to TRBJ2-3, with a possible D match to TRBD2 (6 bases). Germline V gene lookup returns CDR1 MNHNS and CDR2 SASEGT. This CDR3 has 16 amino acids. The V and J ends lost 2 bases and 2 bases respectively, with 14 bases between them. The CDR3 reads CASSESGGRITDTQYF. In nucleotides, the CDR3 is TGTGCCAGCAGTGAAAGTGGAGGGAGGATCACAGATACGCAGTATTTT.

The V and J genes are TRBV4-1 and TRBJ1-2; D may be TRBD1 (6 bases). Per germline, CDR1 MGHRA and CDR2 YSYEKL. The CDR3 spans 14 residues. The ends were cut back, 2 bases at V and 8 bases at J, with 15 bases in the middle. The CDR3 is CASSQRGIRTGYTF. DNA for the CDR3: TGCGCCAGCAGCCAAAGGGGGATCAGGACGGGCTACACCTTC.

The rearrangement joins TRBV7-9 to TRBJ2-5; D may be TRBD1 or TRBD2 (7 bases each). The CDR3 is 14 amino acids. Germline V CDR1 and CDR2: SEHNR, FQNEAQ (reference sequence). V was shortened by 5 bases and J by 5 bases, with 15 bases between the two germline ends. The chain's CDR3 is CASSQGGFVETQYF. In DNA, the CDR3 is TGTGCCAGCAGCCAGGGGGGGTTCGTGGAGACCCAGTACTTC.

The J gene is TRBJ1-2, the V gene TRBV6-4; D remains unclear. This CDR3 is 13 amino acids long. Trimming shortened V by 4 bases and J by 7 bases, and 13 bases separated the two germline ends. Germline V gene data show CDR1 as MRHNA and CDR2 as SNTAGT. In nucleotides, the CDR3 is TGTGCCAGCAGTGCGGCGGTCGGAGCTGGCTACACCTTC. Protein product: CASSAAVGAGYTF.

The chain employs TRBV27 and TRBJ2-5; 10 bases are a match to TRBD2. The CDR3 has 14 residues. V trimming: 7 bases; J trimming: 2 bases; junction bases outside the gene matches: 4. Germline V gene data show CDR1 as MNHEY and CDR2 as SMNVEV (reference sequence). The CDR3 protein is CASMASGRQETQYF. CDR3 DNA sequence: TGTGCCAGCATGGCTAGCGGGAGACAAGAGACCCAGTACTTC.

V and J are TRBV20-1 and TRBJ2-7; D perhaps matches TRBD2 (5 bases). Germline V gene lookup returns CDR1 DFQATT and CDR2 SNEGSKA (reference sequence). The CDR3 runs to 11 residues. Trimming shortened V by 3 bases and J by 6 bases, and 9 bases separated the two germline ends. The CDR3 loop reads CSARGTSEQYF. For the CDR3, the DNA is TGCAGTGCTAGGGGAACTAGCGAGCAGTACTTC.

This clone came up a few times. V is TRBV6-5 and J is TRBJ1-6; 7 bases match TRBD1. The CDR3 loop spans 16 amino acids. Germline V gene lookup returns CDR1 MNHEY and CDR2 SVGAGI. J gave up 9 bases and V 0 bases, and 8 bases lay outside the gene matches. CDR3 residues: CASSYSSGGDVSPLHF. CDR3 DNA sequence: TGTGCCAGCAGTTACTCGTCAGGGGGGGACGTTTCACCCCTCCACTTT.

This CDR3 reads CASSSYRGMEQYF. The CDR3 nucleotides read TGTGCCAGTAGTAGTTACAGGGGGATGGAGCAGTACTTC. The gene calls are TRBV19 and TRBJ2-7; 8 bases are a match to TRBD1. The CDR3 has 13 residues. Germline loops: CDR1 LNHDA, CDR2 SQIVND (reference sequence). With 4 bases clipped from V and 7 bases from J, the junction kept 6 bases outside the gene matches.

V is TRBV9 and J is TRBJ1-1; the D is unclear. Trimming pared 0 bases from V and 1 base from J, leaving 4 bases between. The CDR3 extends over 13 amino acids. CDR1 is SGDLS, CDR2 YYNGEE, per germline. The CDR3 loop is CASSVDGNTEAFF. CDR3 DNA sequence: TGTGCCAGCAGCGTAGACGGGAACACTGAAGCTTTCTTT. Together with reference TRBV9 and TRBJ1-1, the CDR3 gives the full variable domain: DSGVTQTPKHLITATGQRVTLRCSPRSGDLSVYWYQQSLDQGLQFLIQYYNGEERAKGNILERFSAQQFPDLHSELNLSSLELGDSALYFCASSVDGNTEAFFGQGTRLTVV.